This is a list of T cell receptor beta chains from one sample in a study of CD8+ T cells in alopecia areata. Some clones are missing from TCRdb's copy, which holds only in-frame ones; the method was immunoSEQ multiplex PCR. Among 150,000 to 200,000 clones listed, less than 80% were seen once. The sequenced sample was CD8+ T cells sorted from blood, obtained at week 0. The receptors were gathered from a human donor with alopecia areata. CDR3s include the opening cysteine and the closing phenylalanine or tryptophan. D genes are given only for firm matches. Clone sizes are given selectively: once, few, many, or a class where the clone is expanded.

V gene: TRBV7-6
clone size: -
D gene: TRBD2
J gene: TRBJ2-1
CDR3 DNA: TGTGCCAGCAGCGGAAGCGGGGGGACCGAGCAGTTCTTC
CDR3 protein: CASSGSGGTEQFF

V gene: TRBV4-1
clone size: few
D gene: -
J gene: TRBJ1-2
CDR3 DNA: TGCGCCAGCAGCTACGTGGTTGCCCAGGACTATGGCTACACCTTC
CDR3 protein: CASSYVVAQDYGYTF

V gene: TRBV27
clone size: -
D gene: -
J gene: TRBJ2-1
CDR3 DNA: TGTGCCAGCAGTCTCCTCGGACTGTTGAATGAGCAGTTCTTC
CDR3 protein: CASSLLGLLNEQFF

V gene: TRBV15
clone size: -
D gene: -
J gene: TRBJ1-1
CDR3 DNA: TGTGCCACCAGCAGAGCAAACTTTATGAACACTGAAGCTTTCTTT
CDR3 protein: CATSRANFMNTEAFF

V gene: TRBV29-1
clone size: -
D gene: -
J gene: TRBJ2-3
CDR3 DNA: TGCAGCGTCAAGGCCGCACGGGGCACAGATACGCAGTATTTT
CDR3 protein: CSVKAARGTDTQYF

V gene: TRBV4-2
clone size: -
D gene: -
J gene: TRBJ2-1
CDR3 DNA: TGTGCCAGCAGCGCCCCTAGGGTCAATGAGCAGTTCTTC
CDR3 protein: CASSAPRVNEQFF

V gene: TRBV14
clone size: -
D gene: -
J gene: TRBJ1-1
CDR3 DNA: TGTGCCAGCAGCCAAGAGGAGGATTCTGAAGCTTTCTTT
CDR3 protein: CASSQEEDSEAFF

V gene: TRBV28
clone size: -
D gene: -
J gene: TRBJ2-7
CDR3 DNA: TGTGCCAGCAGGGGGACATCCCGCTACGAGCAGTACTTC
CDR3 protein: CASRGTSRYEQYF

V gene: TRBV9
clone size: -
D gene: -
J gene: TRBJ2-3
CDR3 DNA: TGTGCCAGCAGCCCGGTGGTAGCGGAGAGCACAGATACGCAGTATTTT
CDR3 protein: CASSPVVAESTDTQYF

V gene: TRBV13
clone size: -
D gene: -
J gene: TRBJ2-4
CDR3 DNA: TGTGCCAGCCGAGGCGGCCGCGGCATTCAGTACTTC
CDR3 protein: CASRGGRGIQYF

V gene: TRBV4-1
clone size: -
D gene: -
J gene: TRBJ1-5
CDR3 DNA: TGCGCCAGCAGCCAAGACAGGGTAATGGATCAGCCCCAGCATTTT
CDR3 protein: CASSQDRVMDQPQHF

V gene: TRBV30
clone size: -
D gene: -
J gene: TRBJ2-5
CDR3 DNA: TGTGCCTGGGTAGGGGATTCCGAGACCCAGTACTTC
CDR3 protein: CAWVGDSETQYF

V gene: TRBV29-1
clone size: -
D gene: -
J gene: TRBJ2-7
CDR3 DNA: TGCAGCGTAGCCACAGGGAGCTCCTACGAGCAGTACTTC
CDR3 protein: CSVATGSSYEQYF

V gene: TRBV6-5
clone size: -
D gene: -
J gene: TRBJ1-5
CDR3 DNA: TGTGCCAGCAGATTTTGGACAGCTTATTATCGGCCCCAGCATTTT
CDR3 protein: CASRFWTAYYRPQHF

V gene: TRBV27
clone size: -
D gene: -
J gene: TRBJ1-5
CDR3 DNA: TGTGCCAGCAGTTTGGGCAGTGGGCAGCCCCAGCATTTT
CDR3 protein: CASSLGSGQPQHF

V gene: TRBV5-6
clone size: few
D gene: TRBD1
J gene: TRBJ2-3
CDR3 DNA: TGTGCCAGCAGCTGGCAGATCGGGACAGTCACAGATACGCAGTATTTT
CDR3 protein: CASSWQIGTVTDTQYF

V gene: TRBV15
clone size: -
D gene: TRBD1
J gene: TRBJ2-1
CDR3 DNA: TGTGCCACCAGCGAACCAAGGACAGGGCTCAATGAGCAGTTCTTC
CDR3 protein: CATSEPRTGLNEQFF

V gene: TRBV10-2
clone size: -
D gene: -
J gene: TRBJ2-1
CDR3 DNA: TGCGCCAGCAGTGAGTCCAGGGGGGCCTACAATGAGCAGTTCTTC
CDR3 protein: CASSESRGAYNEQFF

V gene: TRBV11-2
clone size: -
D gene: -
J gene: TRBJ2-5
CDR3 DNA: TGTGCCAGCAGCTTAGGTCCTAGCGCAGAGACCCAGTACTTC
CDR3 protein: CASSLGPSAETQYF

V gene: TRBV29-1
clone size: once
D gene: TRBD2
J gene: TRBJ2-3
CDR3 DNA: TGCAGCGTTGAAGAAGGGAGGGGCAGCACAGATACGCAGTATTTT
CDR3 protein: CSVEEGRGSTDTQYF

V gene: TRBV10-2
clone size: few
D gene: -
J gene: TRBJ2-6
CDR3 DNA: TGCGCCAGCAGTGACGTGGCAGACTCTGGGGCCAACGTCCTGACTTTC
CDR3 protein: CASSDVADSGANVLTF

V gene: TRBV15
clone size: few
D gene: -
J gene: TRBJ1-5
CDR3 DNA: TGTGCCACCAGCAGAGGAGGGTATCAGCCCCAGCATTTT
CDR3 protein: CATSRGGYQPQHF

V gene: TRBV7-8
clone size: -
D gene: -
J gene: TRBJ2-1
CDR3 DNA: TGTGCCAGCAGCTTAGTGGGCAATGAGCAGTTCTTC
CDR3 protein: CASSLVGNEQFF

V gene: TRBV7-3
clone size: -
D gene: -
J gene: TRBJ2-3
CDR3 DNA: TGTGCCAGCAGCTCGTCTGGCACAGATACGCAGTATTTT
CDR3 protein: CASSSSGTDTQYF

V gene: TRBV2
clone size: -
D gene: -
J gene: TRBJ1-5
CDR3 DNA: TGTGCCAGCAGGGGGTCCAATCAGCCCCAGCATTTT
CDR3 protein: CASRGSNQPQHF

V gene: TRBV14
clone size: -
D gene: -
J gene: TRBJ2-7
CDR3 DNA: TGTGCCAGCAGCCGAGATAGGAAGAACGAGCAGTACTTC
CDR3 protein: CASSRDRKNEQYF

V gene: TRBV15
clone size: -
D gene: TRBD1
J gene: TRBJ1-5
CDR3 DNA: TGTGCCACCAGCAGAGAAGGACAGGGAAGGAATCAGCCCCAGCATTTT
CDR3 protein: CATSREGQGRNQPQHF

V gene: TRBV6-6
clone size: -
D gene: -
J gene: TRBJ2-7
CDR3 DNA: TGTGCCAGCAGTTACTCGACTCTATCCTACGAGCAGTACTTC
CDR3 protein: CASSYSTLSYEQYF

V gene: TRBV11-3
clone size: -
D gene: -
J gene: TRBJ2-1
CDR3 DNA: TGTGCCAGCAAAGGGGTCGGGCAGTTCTTC
CDR3 protein: CASKGVGQFF

V gene: TRBV7-9
clone size: -
D gene: -
J gene: TRBJ2-7
CDR3 DNA: TGTGCCAGCATTGGTTTCGCGGGCTACGAGCAGTACTTC
CDR3 protein: CASIGFAGYEQYF

V gene: TRBV6-5
clone size: -
D gene: -
J gene: TRBJ1-1
CDR3 DNA: TGTGCCAGCAGCCGGGAGGCTGAAGCTTTCTTT
CDR3 protein: CASSREAEAFF

V gene: TRBV4-1
clone size: -
D gene: -
J gene: TRBJ1-1
CDR3 DNA: TGCGCCAGCAGCCTAAGTATAGAATCGTCGGCCAGCTCGGAAGCTTTCTTT
CDR3 protein: CASSLSIESSASSEAFF

V gene: TRBV9
clone size: -
D gene: TRBD2
J gene: TRBJ2-3
CDR3 DNA: TGTGCCAGCAGCGTACTAGCGGGGACTGCTCTGGGCACAGATACGCAGTATTTT
CDR3 protein: CASSVLAGTALGTDTQYF

V gene: TRBV29-1
clone size: -
D gene: -
J gene: TRBJ2-6
CDR3 DNA: TGCAGCGTTGGGGGAGGGGGCGCTGGGGCCAACGTCCTGACTTTC
CDR3 protein: CSVGGGGAGANVLTF

V gene: TRBV12-5
clone size: few
D gene: -
J gene: TRBJ1-1
CDR3 DNA: TGTGCTAGTGGTTTCCACCGATCGGGCACTGAAGCTTTCTTT
CDR3 protein: CASGFHRSGTEAFF

V gene: TRBV6-5
clone size: once
D gene: -
J gene: TRBJ1-4
CDR3 DNA: TGTGCCAGCAGTCACTCAGCCGACAGGCTTAATGAAAAACTGTTTTTT
CDR3 protein: CASSHSADRLNEKLFF

V gene: TRBV7-2
clone size: few
D gene: -
J gene: TRBJ2-1
CDR3 DNA: TGTGCCAGCAGCTTAGAGGGAACTACCCTCGGAAAGCAGTTCTTC
CDR3 protein: CASSLEGTTLGKQFF

V gene: TRBV9
clone size: -
D gene: -
J gene: TRBJ2-7
CDR3 DNA: TGTGCCAGCAGCGGACGGCCGGGGGGCCTCTACGAGCAGTACTTC
CDR3 protein: CASSGRPGGLYEQYF

V gene: TRBV6-6
clone size: few
D gene: -
J gene: TRBJ1-2
CDR3 DNA: TGTGCCAGCAGTTACGGGGGCTACACCTTC
CDR3 protein: CASSYGGYTF

V gene: TRBV27
clone size: -
D gene: -
J gene: TRBJ2-7
CDR3 DNA: TGTGCCAGCAGTTCGGGTTACGAGCAGTACTTC
CDR3 protein: CASSSGYEQYF

V gene: TRBV11-1
clone size: few
D gene: -
J gene: TRBJ2-1
CDR3 DNA: TGTGCCAGCAGCTTTTACTTCGCAGAGTCCTACAATGAGCAGTTCTTC
CDR3 protein: CASSFYFAESYNEQFF

V gene: TRBV5-1
clone size: few
D gene: TRBD1
J gene: TRBJ2-7
CDR3 DNA: TGCGCCAGCAGCACTCGGGACAGGAGCTCCTACGAGCAGTACTTC
CDR3 protein: CASSTRDRSSYEQYF

V gene: TRBV11-2
clone size: -
D gene: TRBD1
J gene: TRBJ1-2
CDR3 DNA: TGTGCCAGCAGCTTAGGGGGACAGGGACTCTATGGCTACACCTTC
CDR3 protein: CASSLGGQGLYGYTF

V gene: TRBV5-6
clone size: -
D gene: -
J gene: TRBJ2-1
CDR3 DNA: TGTGCCAGCAGCTTGGGACAATCGCAGTTCTTC
CDR3 protein: CASSLGQSQFF

V gene: TRBV6-5
clone size: few
D gene: -
J gene: TRBJ2-5
CDR3 DNA: TGTGCCAGCAGCACAGGGAGCGGCAAGACCCAGTACTTC
CDR3 protein: CASSTGSGKTQYF

V gene: TRBV29-1
clone size: -
D gene: TRBD2
J gene: TRBJ2-5
CDR3 DNA: TGCAGCGTTGGACCAGCGGGGGGAAAAGAGACCCAGTACTTC
CDR3 protein: CSVGPAGGKETQYF

V gene: TRBV29-1
clone size: -
D gene: -
J gene: TRBJ2-1
CDR3 DNA: TGCAGCGTGAGTAGGGACAATGAGCAGTTCTTC
CDR3 protein: CSVSRDNEQFF

V gene: TRBV30
clone size: -
D gene: -
J gene: TRBJ2-1
CDR3 DNA: TGTGCCTGGAGTGTACGGGTCGACTACAATGAGCAGTTCTTC
CDR3 protein: CAWSVRVDYNEQFF

V gene: TRBV6-6
clone size: -
D gene: TRBD2
J gene: TRBJ2-7
CDR3 DNA: TGTGCCAGCAGTTACCCGGGGGGGTACGAGCAGTACTTC
CDR3 protein: CASSYPGGYEQYF

V gene: TRBV28
clone size: -
D gene: -
J gene: TRBJ1-5
CDR3 DNA: TGTGCCAGCAGTTGGGGGGCCGGTCAGCCCCAGCATTTT
CDR3 protein: CASSWGAGQPQHF

V gene: TRBV7-9
clone size: -
D gene: TRBD2
J gene: TRBJ2-5
CDR3 DNA: TGTGCCAGCAGCCGAGGAGCGGGGGATCAAGAGACCCAGTACTTC
CDR3 protein: CASSRGAGDQETQYF

V gene: TRBV9
clone size: -
D gene: TRBD2
J gene: TRBJ2-1
CDR3 DNA: TGTGCCAGCAGCGTAGCGGCTAGCGGGGGGGCCGGGGAGTTCTTC
CDR3 protein: CASSVAASGGAGEFF

V gene: TRBV2
clone size: -
D gene: -
J gene: TRBJ2-6
CDR3 DNA: TGTGCCAGCAGTGATTGGGCAGGGCGTGCTGGGGCCAACGTCCTGACTTTC
CDR3 protein: CASSDWAGRAGANVLTF

V gene: TRBV27
clone size: -
D gene: TRBD1
J gene: TRBJ2-3
CDR3 DNA: TGTGCCAGCAGTTTAACCCTGACAGGGTCCGGCGCAGATACGCAGTATTTT
CDR3 protein: CASSLTLTGSGADTQYF

V gene: TRBV5-1
clone size: -
D gene: -
J gene: TRBJ2-7
CDR3 DNA: TGCGCCAGCAGCTTGACGGCGGAGGGGAACGAGCAGTACTTC
CDR3 protein: CASSLTAEGNEQYF

V gene: TRBV29-1
clone size: few
D gene: -
J gene: TRBJ2-7
CDR3 DNA: TGCAGCGTCATAAAAGGGGACGACATCCAGTACTTC
CDR3 protein: CSVIKGDDIQYF

V gene: TRBV2
clone size: -
D gene: TRBD1
J gene: TRBJ2-1
CDR3 DNA: TGTGCCAGCAGGGGACAGGGAGGGTACAATGAGCAGTTCTTC
CDR3 protein: CASRGQGGYNEQFF